One sample yielded the 30 T cell receptor beta chains listed below, sequenced in a study of radiation and T cells in renal cell carcinoma. Treatment given: 15 Gy SBRT to primary tumor, nephrectomy 4 weeks later. Data came from immunoSEQ multiplex PCR; TCRdb stores just in-frame clones and leaves some out. Of nearly 20,000 clones listed, roughly 64% were seen once; the top ten hold around 13%. The sample consisted of tumor tissue, taken from a patient whose treatment included radiotherapy and nephrectomy. These receptor sequences come from a woman between 65 and 79 years old with renal cell carcinoma.

The chain uses TRBV4-1 and TRBJ2-1; no reliable D call. Trimming took off 0 bases at V and 6 bases at J, with 6 bases between the two ends. CDR1 MGHRA and CDR2 YSYEKL come from the germline V gene. The CDR3 loop spans 13 amino acids. The CDR3 region has the DNA TGCGCCAGCAGCCAAGAACCCAGCAATGAGCAGTTCTTC. It codes for CASSQEPSNEQFF.

This clone appeared a few times. The genes are TRBV2 and TRBJ2-7; no definite D call. This CDR3 spans 12 amino acids. Trimming left V 6 bases short and J 6 bases short, with 12 bases between. Germline CDR1 SNHLY, CDR2 FYNNEI. DNA for the CDR3: TGTGCCAGCAGCCAAGGAGCCCGCGAGCAGTACTTC. It codes for CASSQGAREQYF.

The CDR3 sequence is CASSLEGGVLNTQYF. The DNA of the CDR3 is TGTGCCAGCAGCTTAGAAGGGGGGGTTTTGAATACGCAGTATTTT. This sequence joins TRBV7-3 and TRBJ2-3; a weak D match, TRBD2 (7 bases). Germline CDR1 is SGHTA and CDR2 is FQGTGA. Trimming removed 2 bases from V and 7 bases from J, with 16 bases in between. This CDR3 is built from 15 residues.

The rearrangement links TRBV7-2 to TRBJ2-3; 8 bases agree with TRBD1. The J segment lost 4 bases and the V segment lost 6 bases, leaving 3 bases of the junction unmatched. CDR3 length: 13 residues. Germline V gene sequence: CDR1 SGHTA, CDR2 FQGNSA. CDR3 residues: CASRQGASDTQYF. CDR3 coding DNA: TGTGCCAGCAGGCAGGGGGCATCAGATACGCAGTATTTT.

The chain employs TRBV7-8 and TRBJ1-4; no clear D. The ends were cut back, 6 bases at V and 2 bases at J, with 22 bases in the middle. Germline CDR1 SGHVS, CDR2 FQNEAQ. The CDR3 contains 18 residues. This CDR3 is CASSGRLAGRSTNEKLFF. CDR3 nucleotide sequence: TGTGCCAGCAGTGGCAGGTTAGCGGGAAGGTCGACTAATGAAAAACTGTTTTTT.

The rearrangement links TRBV7-9 to TRBJ2-3; 10 nucleotides line up with TRBD1. This CDR3 contains 15 residues. Germline CDR1 SEHNR, CDR2 FQNEAQ (reference sequence). V trimming: 5 bases; J trimming: 4 bases; junction bases outside the gene matches: 6. CDR3 protein: CASSLGQGSSDTQYF. CDR3 bases: TGTGCCAGCAGCCTGGGACAGGGGAGTTCAGATACGCAGTATTTT.

The V call is TRBV7-2, the J call TRBJ1-3; 10 nucleotides line up with TRBD1. The CDR3 spans 14 residues. Germline trimming cut 6 bases from V and 3 bases from J; bases unmatched to any gene: 2. Germline CDR1 and CDR2: SGHTA and FQGNSA. For the CDR3, the DNA is TGTGCCAGCAGGACAGGGGGCTTTGGAAACACCATATATTTT. Its translation: CASRTGGFGNTIYF.

This clone appeared a single time. This chain joins TRBV19 and TRBJ1-2, with TRBD1 matching 9 bases. Germline CDR1 reads LNHDA; CDR2 reads SQIVND (reference sequence). The CDR3 loop spans 13 amino acids. V lost 6 bases to trimming and J lost 7 bases; unmatched junction nucleotides: 6. The CDR3 spells CASRDRGFGGYTF. Written as DNA, the CDR3 is TGTGCCAGTAGGGACAGGGGCTTCGGTGGCTACACCTTC.

The chain joins TRBV7-2 to TRBJ2-5; 15 bases are shared with TRBD2. Unmatched junction bases numbered 3, after V lost 5 bases and J lost 5 bases. The CDR3 is 15 residues long. Germline V gene data show CDR1 as SGHTA and CDR2 as FQGNSA. In DNA, the CDR3 is TGTGCCAGCAGCCGGACTAGCGGGGGGGCGGAGACCCAGTACTTC. Amino acids: CASSRTSGGAETQYF.

This chain uses TRBV13 with TRBJ2-7; 7 bases match TRBD2. This CDR3 comprises 13 residues. With V trimmed by 7 bases and J by 6 bases, 9 bases remained unmatched. CDR1 PRHDT and CDR2 FYEKMQ come from the germline V gene (reference sequence). This CDR3 reads CASTPGEGLEQYF. CDR3 bases: TGTGCCAGCACCCCCGGGGAGGGCCTCGAGCAGTACTTC.

The rearrangement links TRBV6-1 to TRBJ2-3; 9 bases fit TRBD1. Unmatched junction bases numbered 10, after V lost 4 bases and J lost 2 bases. The CDR3 is made up of 17 amino acids. The V gene's germline CDR1 is MNHNS and CDR2 SASEGT. Written as DNA, the CDR3 is TGTGCCAGCAGTGCAACCGGGACAGGGTATTTCACAGATACGCAGTATTTT. Protein product: CASSATGTGYFTDTQYF.

The CDR3 nucleotides are TGTGCCAGCAGTTTATGGGGGAAGGATGAGCAGTTCTTC. This sequence encodes CASSLWGKDEQFF. The chain is built from TRBV27 and TRBJ2-1; possibly TRBD1 or TRBD2 for D (5 bases each). The CDR3 totals 13 residues. The germline V gene has CDR1 MNHEY and CDR2 SMNVEV (reference sequence). Trimming took 1 base from V and 8 from J, leaving 9 bases between them.

The chain links TRBV6-5 to TRBJ2-2; D unresolved. CDR1 and CDR2 (germline): MNHEY, SVGAGI. Trimming cost V 6 bases and J 0 bases, with 8 bases left between them. This CDR3 spans 14 amino acids. The CDR3 loop is CASRKTANTGELFF. The DNA for the CDR3 is TGTGCCAGCAGGAAGACCGCGAACACCGGGGAGCTGTTTTTT.

The chain links TRBV2 to TRBJ1-5; TRBD1 might be the D (5 bases). Trimming cost V 4 bases and J 6 bases, with 10 bases left between them. The CDR3 loop spans 13 amino acids. The germline V gene has CDR1 SNHLY and CDR2 FYNNEI. As DNA, the CDR3 is TGTGCCAGCAGTGCCGAGGGGAGTCAGCCCCAGCATTTT. This sequence encodes CASSAEGSQPQHF.

The rearrangement uses TRBV5-1 and TRBJ2-2; D perhaps matches TRBD2 (6 bases). The CDR3 length is 15 residues. The ends were cut back, 6 bases at V and 0 bases at J, with 12 bases in the middle. Per the germline V gene, CDR1 is SGHRS and CDR2 is YFSETQ. CDR3 bases: TGCGCCAGCACAGGATCGGGGGCGAACACCGGGGAGCTGTTTTTT. Encoded protein: CASTGSGANTGELFF. Full variable domain (outside the CDR3, taken from reference TRBV5-1 and TRBJ2-2): KAGVTQTPRYLIKTRGQQVTLSCSPISGHRSVSWYQQTPGQGLQFLFEYFSETQRNKGNFPGRFSGRQFSNSRSEMNVSTLELGDSALYLCASTGSGANTGELFFGEGSRLTVL.

The gene calls are TRBV7-9 and TRBJ2-1, with D perhaps matching TRBD2 (6 bases). Trimming took 5 bases from V and 3 from J, leaving 11 bases between them. From germline, CDR1 is SEHNR and CDR2 FQNEAQ (reference sequence). There are 14 residues in the CDR3. This chain's CDR3 is CASSRGGIYNEQFF. The CDR3 nucleotides read TGTGCCAGCAGCCGTGGGGGGATCTACAATGAGCAGTTCTTC. The complete variable domain, with remaining parts taken from reference TRBV7-9 and TRBJ2-1, reads DTGVSQNPRHKITKRGQNVTFRCDPISEHNRLYWYRQTLGQGPEFLTYFQNEAQLEKSRLLSDRFSAERPKGSFSTLEIQRTEQGDSAMYLCASSRGGIYNEQFFGPGTRLTVL.

J is TRBJ2-2 and V is TRBV11-2; unclear D gene. The germline V gene encodes CDR1 SGHAT and CDR2 FQNNGV. V dropped 5 bases and J dropped 8 bases, with 12 bases sitting between them. This CDR3 is built from 13 residues. The CDR3 sequence is CASSPATKGELFF. In nucleotides, the CDR3 is TGTGCCAGCAGCCCCGCCACGAAAGGGGAGCTGTTTTTT.

The V call is TRBV7-9, the J call TRBJ1-5; TRBD1 is a possible D gene (5 bases). Trimming stripped 5 bases from V and 6 bases from J, with 14 bases between. The CDR3 covers 14 residues. Germline V gene sequence: CDR1 SEHNR, CDR2 FQNEAQ (reference sequence). CDR3 nucleotide sequence: TGTGCCAGCAGCCCCGTTGCTGGGGCTCAGCCCCAGCATTTT. Translating it yields CASSPVAGAQPQHF.

The chain has TRBV4-3 and TRBJ2-2; 12 nucleotides line up with TRBD2. The CDR3 spans 18 residues. The germline gives CDR1 LGHNA, CDR2 YSLEER. The junction had 8 bases not matched to a gene; V was cut back by 0 bases and J by 6 bases. CDR3 bases: TGCGCCAGCAGCCAAGAGGCTAGCGGGGGGGCCTGGGCCGGGGAGCTGTTTTTT. Translated: CASSQEASGGAWAGELFF.

The rearrangement uses TRBV5-6 and TRBJ2-2, with D maybe TRBD2 (6 bases). The CDR3 length is 17 residues. CDR1 is SGHDT and CDR2 is YYEEEE in the germline V gene. V was shortened by 1 base and J by 5 bases, with 18 bases between the two germline ends. The CDR3 region is CASSLFIQGLSTGELFF. The CDR3 DNA follows: TGTGCCAGCAGCTTGTTCATCCAGGGACTTTCGACCGGGGAGCTGTTTTTT.

This clone was counted a few times. The chain uses TRBV7-2 and TRBJ1-2; the D is unclear. Germline CDR1 SGHTA, CDR2 FQGNSA. This CDR3 spans 14 amino acids. Trimming removed 2 bases at V and 3 bases at J, with 10 bases between. The CDR3 coding sequence is TGTGCCAGCAGCTTATTCGGTGTGGACTATGGCTACACCTTC. Translation gives CASSLFGVDYGYTF.

The rearrangement joins TRBV6-6 to TRBJ2-7; the D gene is possibly TRBD1 (5 bases). The CDR3 is 14 residues long. V dropped 2 bases and J dropped 3 bases, with 11 bases sitting between them. Germline CDR1 MNHNY, CDR2 SVGAGI (reference sequence). DNA for the CDR3: TGTGCCAGCAGTTACAAGACAGCCCTCTACGAGCAGTACTTC. It codes for CASSYKTALYEQYF.

The count of this clone is one. This sequence joins TRBV7-2 and TRBJ2-1; 14 nucleotides agree with TRBD2. Germline V gene sequence: CDR1 SGHTA, CDR2 FQGNSA. The CDR3 totals 14 residues. The ends lost 7 bases at V and 9 bases at J; junction bases unmatched: 5. CDR3 DNA sequence: TGTGCCAGCACCAGGACTAGCGGGGGGATTGAGCAGTTCTTC. Its protein is CASTRTSGGIEQFF.

V and J are TRBV6-6 and TRBJ2-2; TRBD2 aligns across 10 bases. V gave up 10 bases and J gave up 0 bases; unmatched junction bases: 8. The CDR3 covers 16 residues. In germline, CDR1 is MNHNY, CDR2 SVGAGI (reference sequence). CDR3 loop: CATITSGASNTGELFF. CDR3 coding DNA: TGTGCCACCATAACTAGCGGGGCTTCGAACACCGGGGAGCTGTTTTTT.

J is TRBJ2-7 and V is TRBV30, with 10 nucleotides matching TRBD2. The CDR3 spans 14 residues. CDR1 is GTSNPN and CDR2 is SVGIG in the germline V gene (reference sequence). The V gene end was trimmed by 2 bases and the J gene end by 4 bases; junction bases not matched to a gene: 5. The CDR3 coding sequence is TGTGCCTGGAGTCCGGGACTAGCGTCGTACGAGCAGTACTTC. Translating it yields CAWSPGLASYEQYF. Filled out from reference TRBV30 and TRBJ2-7, the complete variable domain reads SQTIHQWPATLVQPVGSPLSLECTVEGTSNPNLYWYRQAAGRGLQLLFYSVGIGQISSEVPQNLSASRPQDRQFILSSKKLLLSDSGFYLCAWSPGLASYEQYFGPGTRLTVT.

J is TRBJ1-1 and V is TRBV28; tentative D call: TRBD1 (6 bases). CDR1 is MDHEN, CDR2 SYDVKM, per germline. The V end lost 3 bases, the J end lost 5 bases, and 10 bases lay between the germline ends. This CDR3 region has 13 residues. CDR3 DNA sequence: TGTGCCAGCAGTTTGGGGGCGCGTACTGAAGCTTTCTTT. Its protein is CASSLGARTEAFF.

The CDR3 DNA reads as TGTGCCAGCAGTTCAACAGGGGGCTTAGAAAAACTGTTTTTT. It encodes CASSSTGGLEKLFF. V and J are TRBV27 and TRBJ1-4; TRBD1 agrees at 9 bases. V lost 4 bases to trimming and J lost 8 bases; unmatched junction nucleotides: 5. CDR3 length: 14 residues. Germline-derived CDR1 and CDR2 are MNHEY and SMNVEV (reference sequence).

The rearrangement uses TRBV5-1 and TRBJ1-2; D gene unclear. The germline V and J ends were trimmed by 0 bases and 5 bases, with 5 bases remaining between them. This CDR3 is built from 12 residues. CDR1 SGHRS and CDR2 YFSETQ come from the germline V gene. This CDR3 reads CASSLGRYGYTF. Here the CDR3 DNA reads TGCGCCAGCAGCTTGGGGCGTTATGGCTACACCTTC.

V is TRBV7-2 and J is TRBJ2-3; TRBD2 matches 8 bases. J gave up 2 bases and V 1 base, and 5 bases lay outside the gene matches. Germline V gives CDR1 SGHTA, CDR2 FQGNSA. This CDR3 has 16 residues. Written as DNA, the CDR3 is TGTGCCAGCAGCTTAGACACTAGCGGATTCACAGATACGCAGTATTTT. As protein: CASSLDTSGFTDTQYF.

This rearrangement joins TRBV5-1 to TRBJ2-3; D could derive from TRBD1 or TRBD2 (6 bases each). CDR3 length equals 13 residues. CDR1 SGHRS and CDR2 YFSETQ come from the germline V gene. Trimming stripped 0 bases from V and 12 bases from J, with 14 bases between. The CDR3 DNA reads as TGCGCCAGCAGCTTGGGTTTGGGGGGCCTCCAGTATTTT. It encodes CASSLGLGGLQYF.